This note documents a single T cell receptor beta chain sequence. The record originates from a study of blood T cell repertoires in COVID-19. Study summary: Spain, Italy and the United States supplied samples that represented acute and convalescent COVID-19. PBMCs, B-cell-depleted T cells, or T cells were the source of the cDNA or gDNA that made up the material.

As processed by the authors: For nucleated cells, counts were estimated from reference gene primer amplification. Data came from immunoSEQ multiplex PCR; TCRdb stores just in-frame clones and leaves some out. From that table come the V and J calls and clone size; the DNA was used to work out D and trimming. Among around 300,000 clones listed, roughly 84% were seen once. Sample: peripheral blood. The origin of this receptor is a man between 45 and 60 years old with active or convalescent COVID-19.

The CDR3 region has the DNA TGTGCCAGCAGTTTTTCAGGGGCGGGTCAGCCCCAGCATTTT. Its protein product is CASSFSGAGQPQHF. This rearrangement joins TRBV28 to TRBJ1-5, with D possibly TRBD1 on 6 matching bases. Looked up from germline, CDR1 is MDHEN and CDR2 is SYDVKM. The CDR3 runs 14 residues. V gave up 3 bases and J gave up 6 bases, with 12 bases separating them.